This T cell receptor (beta chain) was obtained from a study of blood T cell repertoires in COVID-19. Across the study: Samples of COVID-19 (acute and convalescent) were obtained from the United States, Italy and Spain. Sources were T cells, B-cell-depleted T cells, or PBMCs; the material itself was cDNA or gDNA.

Per the original data handling: Quantification of nucleated cells was approximated via reference gene primer amplification. The protocol was immunoSEQ multiplex PCR, while the TCRdb copy is restricted to in-frame clones and leaves out a portion. The V and J calls and clone size were taken over from that table, and D and trimming were inferred from the DNA. The data contain 95,000 to 150,000 clones, around three quarters of them singletons. Germline CDR1 is SGHRS and CDR2 is YFSETQ. The CDR3 contains 14 residues. V lost 4 bases, J lost 2 bases, and 11 bases lay in between. The chain uses TRBV5-1 and TRBJ2-3, with TRBD1 as a possible D gene (6 bases). The sample taken for sequencing was peripheral blood. The source is a man in his fifties or sixties with active or convalescent COVID-19. The CDR3 loop is CASSVTGNTDTQYF. The CDR3 nucleotides are TGCGCCAGCAGCGTGACAGGAAACACAGATACGCAGTATTTT.